Reported below is one TCR beta chain. It has no known antigen specificity. Base qualities were left out, and no much larger clone turns up one base away. The immunoSEQ assay, a bias-controlled multiplex PCR with V- and J-specific primers, was used to amplify TCR beta CDR3 regions from genomic DNA. A proprietary barcode and Illumina adapter sequences were added to the CDR3 amplicons in a second PCR step. An Illumina MiSeq instrument was used for sequencing of the CDR3 libraries. As for the original processing: Export and quality control were performed with immunoSEQ Analyzer 3.0, and downstream analyses were performed with R Bioconductor and Immunarch. Repertoire metrics were calculated using only productive rearrangements within the normalized downsampled data set. Clonotypes larger than 5 templates in the normalized cohort were defined as pathologically expanded. Repertoire diversity was measured with the Inverse Simpson Index. The non-normalized data set was used for CMV-specificity analyses so that all clonotypes could be captured. As stored in TCRdb, this immuneACCESS dataset retains in-frame rearrangements with V and J assigned. A fraction of the clones does not appear; measured against another copy, unresolved V genes explain less than half of the discrepancy, and the remainder lacks a known reason. V and J calls and clone size are as listed in that table; D and trimming were resolved from the DNA. Within this sample are around 2,800 clones, with approximately 57% of them counted one time only. The ten largest make up under 25% of the sample.

The time point label for this specimen denotes: 30 days after allo-HCT. Blood samples were obtained from recipients approximately 28 days before transplant and at days 30, 100 and 180 after transplant. Nuclei Lysis Solution was used to extract genomic DNA from fresh or cryopreserved unfractionated peripheral blood mononuclear cells. Taken from cysteine to phenylalanine, the CDR3 has 13 residues. Of the read, only the CDR3 DNA is kept; its 39 bases are in frame from base 1. The junction carries 12 bases between V and J, which are trimmed by 8 bases and 4 bases respectively. Reading the germline V gene (reference sequence) gives CDR1 LNHNV and CDR2 YYDKDF. The source of the sample is a study of T cell clonotyping in hematopoietic cell transplantation (dated by TCRdb to about 2021). Concerning the study at large: A total of 130 to 150 blood samples were gathered in the study from under 40 consecutive transplant recipients along with their related donors. Recruitment of patients ran from 2015 to early 2017, and follow-up continued until late 2020 or until death.

Results the study describes overall, beyond this receptor: The sample size was limited, and CD4 and CD8 repertoire contributions could not be separated because cells were not sorted. Recipient TCR diversity fell after transplant, with pathologically expanded clonotypes rising progressively from day 30 to day 180. Donor and pretransplant recipient Inverse Simpson Index values predicted broader posttransplant TCR repertoire diversity. Just a small fraction of recipient repertoires overlapped with donor repertoires, and more than 97% appeared de novo at the given depth.

Sequenced material: peripheral blood mononuclear cells, taken 30 days after allogeneic stem cell transplant. The chain couples TRBV15 to TRBJ2-1; the D assignment is uncertain and may be TRBD1 or TRBD2, with 5 bases supporting each. This clonotype was sampled from a female patient younger than 45 who had an allogeneic stem cell transplant, so T cells may come from the graft donor. Some clones in this sample may be carry-over from other donors' samples. This receptor carries the CDR3 CATESGRYNEQFF. The nucleotide sequence is TGTGCCACCGAGTCGGGACGGTACAATGAGCAGTTCTTC.